Following are 28 T cell receptor beta chains from one sample sequenced in a study of T cell changes during pregnancy in multiple sclerosis. Data came from immunoSEQ multiplex PCR; TCRdb stores just in-frame clones and leaves some out. The profile shows about 40,000 clones, around 90% of them singletons. The sequencing used peripheral blood, collected before pregnancy. These receptors were collected from a female donor with multiple sclerosis, enrolled in a pregnancy study.

The gene calls are TRBV4-1 and TRBJ2-6; D may be TRBD1 (5 bases). The CDR3 has 17 residues. The germline CDR1 and CDR2 sequences are MGHRA and YSYEKL. Trimming cost V 6 bases and J 4 bases, with 19 bases left between them. CDR3 residues: CASSHNARVAGANVLTF. The CDR3 bases are TGCGCCAGCAGTCACAATGCCAGGGTAGCCGGGGCCAACGTCCTGACTTTC.

The rearrangement links TRBV19 to TRBJ2-3; tentative D call: TRBD1 (6 bases). CDR1 is LNHDA and CDR2 is SQIVND in the germline V gene (reference sequence). The CDR3 length is 14 residues. V lost 2 bases to trimming and J lost 4 bases, with 10 bases between them. The CDR3 nucleotides read TGTGCCAGTAGTATAACAGGGAGTCCAGATACGCAGTATTTT. Residues: CASSITGSPDTQYF.

The chain employs TRBV14 and TRBJ2-2; 9 positions match TRBD2. Trimming took 2 bases from V and 4 from J; bases not matched to a gene: 2. The CDR3 extends over 15 amino acids. Germline V gene lookup returns CDR1 SGHDN and CDR2 FVKESK. The CDR3 loop reads CASSQSGRSTGELFF. The DNA of the CDR3 is TGTGCCAGCAGCCAAAGCGGGAGGTCCACCGGGGAGCTGTTTTTT.

This chain connects TRBV18 to TRBJ1-2; 10 bases are a match to TRBD1. Germline-derived CDR1 and CDR2 are KGHSH and LQKENI. The CDR3 has 15 residues. J gave up 4 bases and V 0 bases, and 2 bases lay outside the gene matches. The CDR3 DNA sequence: TGTGCCAGCTCACCACCGGGACAGGGGCCCTATGGCTACACCTTC. This codes for CASSPPGQGPYGYTF.

This chain links TRBV30 with TRBJ1-1; TRBD1 matches at 12 bases. The CDR3 has 13 amino acids. The junction had 0 bases not matched to a gene; V was cut back by 1 base and J by 6 bases. CDR1 is GTSNPN, CDR2 SVGIG, per germline (reference sequence). The CDR3 loop is CAWSGDRGPEAFF. CDR3 sequence (DNA): TGTGCCTGGAGTGGGGACAGGGGGCCTGAAGCTTTCTTT.

The CDR3 DNA is TGTGCCAGCTCTGGGGAGGGTGCGGGAGTCACCGGGGAGCTGTTTTTT. Its protein product is CASSGEGAGVTGELFF. The rearrangement uses TRBV5-4 and TRBJ2-2; the match to TRBD2 covers 7 bases. Losses at the gene ends were 7 bases for V and 4 bases for J; bases not matched to a gene: 13. This CDR3 is built from 16 residues. Germline CDR1 and CDR2: SGHNT and YYREEE (reference sequence).

The chain recombines TRBV27 with TRBJ2-7; 8 nucleotides line up with TRBD1. The CDR3 is 15 residues long. The trim removed 3 bases at V and 1 base at J, leaving 5 bases unmatched. Germline V CDR1 and CDR2: MNHEY, SMNVEV (reference sequence). Written as DNA, the CDR3 is TGTGCCAGCAGTTTTACCCGGACAGGGTCCTACGAGCAGTACTTC. Translating gives CASSFTRTGSYEQYF.

The V call is TRBV10-3, the J call TRBJ2-1, with TRBD2 matching over 10 bases. Germline trimming cut 0 bases from V and 6 bases from J; bases unmatched to any gene: 2. This CDR3 has 15 amino acids. CDR1 is ENHRY and CDR2 is SYGVKD in the germline V gene. CDR3 coding DNA: TGTGCCATCAGTGAGTCTTTAGCGGGAGGCAATGAGCAGTTCTTC. This gives the protein CAISESLAGGNEQFF.

CDR3 in amino acids: CASSLVRRERDTGELFF. CDR3 in DNA: TGTGCCAGCAGCTTAGTTAGGCGGGAGAGGGATACCGGGGAGCTGTTTTTT. The genes are TRBV11-2 and TRBJ2-2, with TRBD2 matching over 7 bases. The CDR3 contains 17 residues. CDR1 is SGHAT, CDR2 FQNNGV, per germline. With 1 base clipped from V and 5 bases from J, the junction kept 10 bases outside the gene matches. The full variable domain, with the rest looked up from reference TRBV11-2 and TRBJ2-2, is EAGVAQSPRYKIIEKRQSVAFWCNPISGHATLYWYQQILGQGPKLLIQFQNNGVVDDSQLPKDRFSAERLKGVDSTLKIQPAKLEDSAVYLCASSLVRRERDTGELFFGEGSRLTVL.

The J gene is TRBJ2-7, the V gene TRBV4-1, with TRBD1 matching 7 bases. V trimming: 4 bases; J trimming: 6 bases; junction bases outside the gene matches: 12. The CDR3 totals 15 residues. CDR1 and CDR2 (germline): MGHRA, YSYEKL. The DNA for the CDR3 is TGCGCCAGCAGCCTCGAAACGGGAAGGGGGCTCGAGCAGTACTTC. Translated, it gives CASSLETGRGLEQYF.

This clone was detected once. The CDR3 sequence is CASSFKGQGYGYTF. CDR3 bases: TGTGCCAGCAGCTTTAAGGGGCAGGGTTATGGCTACACCTTC. The chain links TRBV5-6 to TRBJ1-2; maybe TRBD1 (5 bases). V shed 2 bases and J shed 5 bases, with 13 bases lying between them. The CDR3 spans 14 residues. Germline CDR1 is SGHDT and CDR2 is YYEEEE.

The chain recombines TRBV18 with TRBJ2-2; D unclear. The CDR3 runs 11 residues. Germline values: CDR1 KGHSH, CDR2 LQKENI. With 5 bases removed from V and 7 bases from J, the gap between germline ends came to 5 bases. CDR3 amino acids: CASSTIGELFF. The CDR3, as DNA: TGTGCCAGCTCAACAATCGGGGAGCTGTTTTTT.

The DNA for the CDR3 is TGCAGCGTGACGACTAGCACAGATACGCAGTATTTT. The encoded protein is CSVTTSTDTQYF. This sequence joins TRBV29-1 and TRBJ2-3; D not resolved. The V gene lost 6 bases and the J gene lost 0 bases, with 7 bases spanning the gap. Per the germline V gene, CDR1 is SQVTM and CDR2 is ANQGSEA. The CDR3 runs to 12 residues.

Notes on this clone: A read error may account for a junction end that differs from germline. V and J are TRBV18 and TRBJ1-2; 7 nucleotides match TRBD1. Germline assignment: CDR1 KGHSH and CDR2 LQKENI. The CDR3 extends over 13 amino acids. This chain's CDR3 is CASSPPIPGQKAF. In nucleotides, the CDR3 is TGTGCCAGCTCACCACCGATCCCGGGACAGAAGGCCTTC.

V is TRBV14 and J is TRBJ2-7; 9 nucleotides match TRBD1. The germline V gene has CDR1 SGHDN and CDR2 FVKESK. The V segment lost 4 bases and the J segment 7 bases; nucleotides outside the gene matches: 11. The CDR3 consists of 15 residues. The CDR3 nucleotides read TGTGCCAGCAGCCGGCGGACAGGGGAGGTGGGGGAGCAGTACTTC. This sequence encodes CASSRRTGEVGEQYF.

This rearrangement joins TRBV7-9 to TRBJ1-4, with D possibly matching TRBD1 (6 bases). Germline lookup yields CDR1 SEHNR and CDR2 FQNEAQ (reference sequence). V was clipped by 2 bases and J by 0 bases, with 10 bases between them. CDR3 length: 16 residues. In DNA, the CDR3 is TGTGCCAGCAGCTTACTTAGACAGGCAACTAATGAAAAACTGTTTTTT. It encodes CASSLLRQATNEKLFF.

The V and J genes are TRBV28 and TRBJ2-3; 7 bases are shared with TRBD2. The germline CDR1 and CDR2 sequences are MDHEN and SYDVKM. V shed 5 bases and J 4 bases; nucleotides not matched to a gene: 0. The CDR3 length is 12 residues. The CDR3 here is CASSTSADTQYF. The CDR3 DNA reads TGTGCCAGCAGTACTAGCGCAGATACGCAGTATTTT.

This clone has a single count. The gene calls are TRBV19 and TRBJ2-7; perhaps TRBD2 as D (6 bases). From germline, CDR1 is LNHDA and CDR2 SQIVND (reference sequence). With 10 bases removed from V and 6 bases from J, the gap between germline ends came to 13 bases. The CDR3 sequence is 11 residues long. The CDR3 DNA reads TGTGCCACGACTAGGGGTGGCGAGCAGTACTTC. Translating it yields CATTRGGEQYF.

The rearrangement uses TRBV9 and TRBJ2-5, with D unclear. This CDR3 has 14 amino acids. Per the germline V gene, CDR1 is SGDLS and CDR2 is YYNGEE. V was cut by 5 bases and J by 2 bases, with 13 bases left in between. The CDR3 sequence: CASSVSQKQETQYF. The CDR3 nucleotides read TGTGCCAGCAGTGTTTCCCAGAAACAAGAGACCCAGTACTTC.

The chain carries TRBV28 and TRBJ1-5; D might be TRBD1 (5 bases). The V gene's germline CDR1 is MDHEN and CDR2 SYDVKM. This CDR3 has 17 amino acids. The V gene lost 7 bases and the J gene lost 0 bases, with 19 bases spanning the gap. The CDR3 spells CASTLSDSFYSNQPQHF. The CDR3 DNA reads as TGTGCCAGCACCCTATCAGACAGTTTTTATAGCAATCAGCCCCAGCATTTT.

The chain recombines TRBV29-1 with TRBJ2-3, with D maybe TRBD1 (6 bases). Trimming pared 4 bases from V and 2 bases from J, leaving 13 bases between. This CDR3 contains 14 residues. The germline gives CDR1 SQVTM, CDR2 ANQGSEA. CDR3 residues: CSVGGGKATDTQYF. CDR3 nucleotides: TGCAGCGTTGGTGGGGGCAAAGCCACAGATACGCAGTATTTT.

Only one count was recorded for this clone. The gene calls are TRBV29-1 and TRBJ1-6; the D is unclear. Per germline, CDR1 SQVTM and CDR2 ANQGSEA. V was shortened by 0 bases and J by 6 bases, with 9 bases between the two germline ends. The CDR3 is made up of 14 amino acids. Here the CDR3 reads CSVEDRQPNSPLHF. As DNA, the CDR3 is TGCAGCGTTGAAGACAGGCAGCCTAATTCACCCCTCCACTTT.

The chain has TRBV18 and TRBJ1-4, with a weak D call TRBD1 (5 bases). Between the trimmed V and J ends, which lost 3 bases and 12 bases, there was a span of 14 bases. The CDR3 consists of 13 residues. Per germline, CDR1 KGHSH and CDR2 LQKENI. The CDR3 DNA reads TGTGCCAGCTCACCCGCCCAGGGTCGGGAACTGTTTTTT. Translation: CASSPAQGRELFF. Using reference TRBV18 and TRBJ1-4 for the parts outside the CDR3, the full variable domain is NAGVMQNPRHLVRRRGQEARLRCSPMKGHSHVYWYRQLPEEGLKFMVYLQKENIIDESGMPKERFSAEFPKEGPSILRIQQVVRGDSAAYFCASSPAQGRELFFGSGTQLSVL.

This clone was seen more than once but under ten times. The chain employs TRBV6-4 and TRBJ2-3, with 7 bases matching TRBD1. The CDR3 totals 15 residues. In germline, CDR1 is MRHNA, CDR2 SNTAGT. With V trimmed by 2 bases and J by 4 bases, 6 bases remained unmatched. The CDR3 sequence is CASSDQGGAADTQYF. CDR3 nucleotide sequence: TGTGCCAGCAGTGACCAAGGGGGCGCGGCAGATACGCAGTATTTT.

The V gene is TRBV6-6, the J gene TRBJ2-1, with 8 bases aligning to TRBD2. CDR3 size: 14 residues. The V and J ends lost 7 bases and 7 bases, in that order; junction bases with no gene match: 9. Germline CDR1 is MNHNY and CDR2 is SVGAGI (reference sequence). Here the CDR3 DNA reads TGTGCCAGCAACATAGCGGGAAATGGTAATGAGCAGTTCTTC. This sequence encodes CASNIAGNGNEQFF.

The chain carries TRBV5-6 and TRBJ1-1; D is unresolved. Between the trimmed V and J ends, which lost 4 bases and 1 base, there was a span of 8 bases. This CDR3 is built from 13 residues. In germline, CDR1 is SGHDT, CDR2 YYEEEE. CDR3 DNA: TGTGCCAGCAGCGGCCGATGGAACACTGAAGCTTTCTTT. This sequence encodes CASSGRWNTEAFF.

The rearrangement joins TRBV28 to TRBJ1-1; 8 bases fit TRBD1. J lost 7 bases, V lost 4 bases, and 8 bases had no gene match. Germline V lookup: CDR1 MDHEN, CDR2 SYDVKM. The CDR3 contains 14 residues. DNA for the CDR3: TGTGCCAGCAGTTCGGACAGGGTGGCCTATGAAGCTTTCTTT. It encodes CASSSDRVAYEAFF.

The chain recombines TRBV7-9 with TRBJ2-7; 8 bases are a match to TRBD1. The CDR3 is 14 amino acids. Germline V gives CDR1 SEHNR, CDR2 FQNEAQ (reference sequence). V shed 5 bases and J 5 bases; nucleotides not matched to a gene: 8. CDR3 bases: TGTGCCAGCAGCGGCTGGACAGGGTCCCACGAGCAGTACTTC. Protein: CASSGWTGSHEQYF.